Listed below are T cell receptor beta chains from one sample, sequenced in a study of cytomegalovirus exposure and HLA in healthy donors. Sequencing used immunoSEQ multiplex PCR; TCRdb keeps in-frame clones, though not all of them. Of roughly 180,000 clones in the sample, around 72% were seen once. Sequenced material: PBMCs. The source of these receptors is a female donor in good health and CMV-seronegative. CDR3s include the opening cysteine and the closing phenylalanine or tryptophan.

TRBV7-9,16,TRBJ2-7,CASSRGLAGASYEQYF
TRBV11-2,14,TRBJ2-7,CASSLGPEGYEQYF
TRBV6-5,11,TRBJ2-3,CASSLGDTQYF
TRBV11-2,13,TRBJ1-2,CASSLQGIYGYTF
TRBV7-6,14,TRBJ2-5,CASGAGTGGETQYF
TRBV7-2,14,TRBJ2-7,CASSLVSGVYEQYF
TRBV7-2,13,TRBJ1-4,CASSGREGEKLFF
TRBV20-1,10,TRBJ2-1,CSATGNEQFF
TRBV9,14,TRBJ1-1,CASSPRFYNTEAFF
TRBV10-1,12,TRBJ2-7,CASSSPAGFQYF
TRBV18,15,TRBJ2-2,CASSPVAGMDGELFF
TRBV11-2,17,TRBJ1-3,CASSFGTGGAGGNTIYF
TRBV11-1,16,TRBJ1-1,CASSFDSPKSNTEAFF
TRBV7-2,16,TRBJ1-5,CASSSSGGRSNQPQHF
TRBV5-4,16,TRBJ2-2,CASSSPALSSAGELFF
TRBV28,15,TRBJ2-1,CASSPGTSGDNEQFF
TRBV9,14,TRBJ1-2,CASSGGQGGSGYTF
TRBV2,14,TRBJ2-7,CASTGQQATYEQYF
TRBV9,14,TRBJ2-2,CASSVKGAGGELFF
TRBV7-2,16,TRBJ2-2,CASSIGRGGWTGELFF
TRBV6-5,15,TRBJ1-5,CASSLRQGLNQPQHF
TRBV7-2,15,TRBJ2-3,CASSWGGRGTDTQYF
TRBV27,14,TRBJ2-7,CASSFAGRAYEQYF
TRBV11-2,14,TRBJ2-7,CASGEGLLSYEQYF
TRBV27,15,TRBJ2-7,CASRSLTSGPYEQYF
TRBV9,17,TRBJ1-4,CASSVGLGGGANEKLFF
TRBV11-2,13,TRBJ1-1,CASSHKTGTEAFF
TRBV5-1,14,TRBJ2-4,CASANPGDKNIQYF
TRBV19,13,TRBJ2-3,CASSITRGFTQYF
TRBV28,18,TRBJ1-1,CASSRRRTGGSGRTEAFF
TRBV9,14,TRBJ1-2,CASSVVPGIYGYTF
TRBV27,13,TRBJ2-7,CASSPSETYEQYF
TRBV19,15,TRBJ2-7,CASSKTGDSYYEQYF
TRBV28,14,TRBJ1-5,CASSSHDRGRTQHF
TRBV27,13,TRBJ1-1,CASCTRGRTEAFF
TRBV30,13,TRBJ2-7,CAWSVLASDEQYF
TRBV18,14,TRBJ1-5,CASSPSPGNQPQHF
TRBV19,20,TRBJ1-5,CASNGWGQRSGTAFNQPQHF
TRBV9,17,TRBJ2-3,CASSVDVSGGPWGVQYF
TRBV4-1,17,TRBJ2-6,CASSLRQGGPGANVLTF
TRBV25-1,14,TRBJ1-4,CASRRTGAAEKLFF
TRBV28,16,TRBJ1-1,CASTSLPRVTNTEAFF
TRBV5-1,15,TRBJ2-7,CASSPPGQGANEQYF
TRBV19,15,TRBJ2-6,CASRDTGTGANVLTF
TRBV6-5,14,TRBJ2-5,CASSYGPIQETQYF
TRBV7-9,13,TRBJ2-4,CASSFQGGSHQYF